This section outlines one T cell receptor beta chain sequence together with its context. The antigen is unknown. The sample belongs to a study of T cells in Graves' hyperthyroidism and ophthalmopathy. Study details: Peripheral blood was secured at the point of initial diagnosis, before any treatment.

The investigators amplified TCR beta CDR3 regions from RNA transcripts. During a first-round RT-PCR of the TCR CDR3, the HTBI primer set was used. TCRdb called the multiplex PCR reads again in MiXCR, with one record for every CDR3 protein. This table holds hundreds of thousands of distinct CDR3 sequences, more than 15% found once. Whole-study findings and limits: In validation, the model predicted ophthalmopathy. These predictions came a median about 6.5 months before onset. Ophthalmopathy was distinguished from stable hyperthyroidism by 13 V-J signatures.

The length of the CDR3 is 19 residues. The J segment lost 6 bases and the V segment lost 4 bases, leaving 22 bases of the junction unmatched. The germline V gene has CDR1 SGHKS and CDR2 YYEKEE (reference sequence). This sequence was found in a woman between 40 and 50 years old with Graves' ophthalmopathy. The specimen was blood. This sequence joins TRBV5-5 and TRBJ2-7; 10 bases map to TRBD2. The CDR3 DNA sequence: TGTGCCAGCAGCCATCCCTCCTCGTCATCAGCGGGAGGGCCGAGCGAGCAGTACTTC. Translated, it gives CASSHPSSSSAGGPSEQYF.